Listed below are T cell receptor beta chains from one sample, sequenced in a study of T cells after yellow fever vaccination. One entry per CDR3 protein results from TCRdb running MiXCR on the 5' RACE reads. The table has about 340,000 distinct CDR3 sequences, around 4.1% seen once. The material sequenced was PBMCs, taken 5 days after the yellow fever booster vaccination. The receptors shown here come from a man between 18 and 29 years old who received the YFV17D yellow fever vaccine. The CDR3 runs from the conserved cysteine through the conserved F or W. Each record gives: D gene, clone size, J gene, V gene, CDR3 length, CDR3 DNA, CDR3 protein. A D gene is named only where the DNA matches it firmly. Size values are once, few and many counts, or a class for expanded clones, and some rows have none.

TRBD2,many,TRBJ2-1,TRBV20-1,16,TGCAGTGCTAGGGGAACCCAGCGGGGGGCTTACAATGAGCAGTTCTTC,CSARGTQRGAYNEQFF
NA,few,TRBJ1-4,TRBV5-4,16,TGTGCCAGCAGCTTTGGGGGGCTGTTAGCTAATGAAAAACTGTTTTTT,CASSFGGLLANEKLFF
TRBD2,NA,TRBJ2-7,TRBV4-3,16,TGCGCCAGCAGCCACACCGGGACTAGCGGGTCCTACGAGCAGTACTTC,CASSHTGTSGSYEQYF
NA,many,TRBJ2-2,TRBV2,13,TGTGCCAGCAGTCTTCACAGAACCGGGGAGCTGTTTTTT,CASSLHRTGELFF
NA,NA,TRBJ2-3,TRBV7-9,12,TGTGCCAGCAGCGCAGGGTCAGATACGCAGTATTTT,CASSAGSDTQYF
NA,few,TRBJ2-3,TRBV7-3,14,TGTGCCAGCAGCTTAAGATCCGTTGGAGATACGCAGTATTTT,CASSLRSVGDTQYF
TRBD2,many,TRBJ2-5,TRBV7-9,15,TGTGCCAGCAGACAAACTAGCGGGGGGCAACAGACCCAGTACTTC,CASRQTSGGQQTQYF
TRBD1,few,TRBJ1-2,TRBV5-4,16,TGTGCCAGCAGCTTGCCACCGGGACAGGGGTACGAGGGCTACACCTTC,CASSLPPGQGYEGYTF
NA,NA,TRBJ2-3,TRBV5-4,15,TGTGCCAGCAGCTTGGTTGCGGGACCCACAGATACGCAGTATTTT,CASSLVAGPTDTQYF
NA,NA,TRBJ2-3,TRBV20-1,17,TGCAGTGCTAGAGATATCCGGCGGGCCGATAGCACAGATACGCAGTATTTT,CSARDIRRADSTDTQYF
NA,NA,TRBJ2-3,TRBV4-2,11,TGTGCCAGCAGCCGAAGGGTTACGCAGTATTTT,CASSRRVTQYF
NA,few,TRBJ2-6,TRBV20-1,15,TGCAGTGCTAGGAGCACCCTCTCTGGGGCCAACGTCCTGACTTTC,CSARSTLSGANVLTF
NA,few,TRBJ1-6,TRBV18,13,TGTGCCAGCTCACGCGGGGTCGAGTCACCCCTCCACTTT,CASSRGVESPLHF
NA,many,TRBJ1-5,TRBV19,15,TGTGCCAGTAGTATCGCAGCGGGAGTCTTTCAGCCCCAGCATTTT,CASSIAAGVFQPQHF
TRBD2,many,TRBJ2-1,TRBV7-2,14,TGTGCCAGCAGGGGACTAGCGGGGGGCTGGGAGCAGTTCTTC,CASRGLAGGWEQFF
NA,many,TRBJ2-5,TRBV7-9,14,TGTGCCAGCAGCTTAGTGGATAGACAAGAGACCCAGTACTTC,CASSLVDRQETQYF
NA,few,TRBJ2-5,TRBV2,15,TGTGCCAGCAGTGAAATAGTGGGGTACCAAGAGACCCAGTACTTC,CASSEIVGYQETQYF
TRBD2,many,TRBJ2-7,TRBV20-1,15,TGCAGTGCAGGGCGTAGCGGGGGTGCTTTCTACGAGCAGTACTTC,CSAGRSGGAFYEQYF
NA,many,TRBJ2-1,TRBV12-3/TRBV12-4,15,TGTGCCAGCGGCCCAACTAGATCGGAGGTCAATGAGCAGTTCTTC,CASGPTRSEVNEQFF
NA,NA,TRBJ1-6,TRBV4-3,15,TGCGCAACCTCACAGGCGCTCTCCTATAATTCACCCCTCCACTTT,CATSQALSYNSPLHF
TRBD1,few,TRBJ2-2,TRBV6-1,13,TGTGCCTGGGGACAGGTCAGGGGCGGGGAGCTGTTTTTT,CAWGQVRGGELFF
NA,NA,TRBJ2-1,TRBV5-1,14,TGCGCCAGCTCCCTAGACAGACCCTACAATGAGCAGTTCTTC,CASSLDRPYNEQFF
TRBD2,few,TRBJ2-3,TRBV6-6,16,TGTGCCAGCAGTTACGCGCCGGGGGGGCCCACAGATACGCAGTATTTT,CASSYAPGGPTDTQYF
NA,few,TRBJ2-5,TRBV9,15,TGTGCCAGCAGCGACCAGAAGACTTTGGGGGAGACCCAGTACTTC,CASSDQKTLGETQYF